One and the same sample provided the 26 T cell receptor beta chains below, sequenced in a study of blood T cells in healthy people across ages. A J-beta primer mix and a sample-barcoded 5' primer were used in a second PCR of roughly 7 to 12 cycles. TCRdb itself ran the 5' RACE reads through MiXCR, one entry per CDR3 protein. The data contain about 830,000 distinct CDR3 sequences, around 62% of them singletons. Sequenced material: blood. All receptors derive from a young man in good health.

The chain is built from TRBV6-1 and TRBJ2-1; D possibly matches TRBD1 or TRBD2 (5 bases each). V dropped 3 bases and J dropped 0 bases, with 21 bases sitting between them. CDR1 is MNHNS, CDR2 SASEGT, per germline. This CDR3 is 19 amino acids long. The CDR3, as DNA: TGTGCCAGCAGTGATTGGGGTAGCGCACAGGCTAGCTCCTACAATGAGCAGTTCTTC. This translates into CASSDWGSAQASSYNEQFF.

This clonotype was seen more than once but under ten times. This chain links TRBV4-3 with TRBJ2-7; weak D call: TRBD2 (7 bases). The V end was cut by 4 bases, the J end by 2 bases, with 27 bases between. Germline CDR1 LGHNA, CDR2 YSLEER. This CDR3 region has 19 residues. The CDR3 DNA follows: TGCGCCAGCAGCCCCGGGACCTCTAGGAGGAGCGGGGACACCTACGAGCAGTACTTC. Its translation is CASSPGTSRRSGDTYEQYF.

The chain has TRBV10-3 and TRBJ1-5, with D perhaps TRBD1 (5 bases). Germline-derived CDR1 and CDR2 are ENHRY and SYGVKD. V was trimmed by 3 bases and J by 8 bases, leaving 20 bases between them. CDR3 length: 16 amino acids. The CDR3 protein is CAISDRIGERFEPQHF. The DNA of the CDR3 is TGTGCCATCAGTGATAGGATAGGGGAACGGTTCGAGCCCCAGCATTTT.

This rearrangement joins TRBV12-3 or TRBV12-4 to TRBJ2-3; 7 bases fit TRBD1. This CDR3 is 14 amino acids long. The junction had 8 bases not matched to a gene; V was cut back by 5 bases and J by 6 bases. CDR3 coding DNA: TGTGCCAGCAGTCCCCAGGGGGTTTGGGATACGCAGTATTTT. This sequence encodes CASSPQGVWDTQYF.

The chain recombines TRBV3-1 with TRBJ2-1; D may be TRBD1 (5 bases). The CDR3 is made up of 14 amino acids. Deletions cut 5 bases from V and 2 bases from J, with 10 bases between. In germline, CDR1 is LGHDT, CDR2 YNNKEL (reference sequence). The CDR3 here is CASSGSGTYNEQFF. CDR3 DNA sequence: TGTGCCAGCAGCGGTTCAGGGACCTACAATGAGCAGTTCTTC.

This clonotype has only a few counts. This chain uses TRBV5-1 with TRBJ2-4; 7 positions agree with TRBD1. The J call is uncertain, as TRBJ2-7 better fits the DNA end. The CDR3 consists of 15 residues. The V gene's germline CDR1 is SGHRS and CDR2 YFSETQ. DNA for the CDR3: TGCGCCAGCAGCCAACAAGACAGGGTGGGATACGAGCAGTACTTC. Protein sequence: CASSQQDRVGYEQYF.

This chain links TRBV6-5 with TRBJ1-5, with 9 bases that match TRBD1. This CDR3 has 15 amino acids. Germline CDR1 reads MNHEY; CDR2 reads SVGAGI. The V segment lost 2 bases and the J segment 1 base; nucleotides outside the gene matches: 0. CDR3 nucleotide sequence: TGTGCCAGCAGTTACGACAGGGGGAGCAATCAGCCCCAGCATTTT. It codes for CASSYDRGSNQPQHF.

The chain has TRBV29-1 and TRBJ2-5; D might be TRBD1 or TRBD2, each matching 6 bases. The J call is uncertain, as TRBJ2-7 better fits the DNA end. Germline values: CDR1 SQVTM, CDR2 ANQGSEA. The CDR3 runs to 13 residues. The CDR3 bases are TGCAGCGTTGAGAGCTGGGGGGCCCACGAGCAGTACTTC. The encoded protein is CSVESWGAHEQYF.

This clonotype is a singleton in its sample. V and J are TRBV25-1 and TRBJ1-1; no definite D call. With 10 bases removed from V and 1 base from J, the gap between germline ends came to 13 bases. The V gene's germline CDR1 is MGHDK and CDR2 SYGVNS. There are 13 residues in the CDR3. The CDR3: CATQREGNTEAFF. CDR3 nucleotide sequence: TGTGCCACCCAGAGGGAAGGGAACACTGAAGCTTTCTTT.

This clonotype was observed a handful of times. The chain joins TRBV4-2 to TRBJ1-4; TRBD1 aligns across 9 bases. Germline loops: CDR1 LGHNA, CDR2 YNFKEQ. V was clipped by 3 bases and J by 0 bases; unmatched bases: 5. This CDR3 has 17 amino acids. CDR3: CASSQGTGRATNEKLFF. The CDR3 nucleotides read TGTGCCAGCAGCCAGGGGACAGGGAGAGCAACTAATGAAAAACTGTTTTTT.

The chain employs TRBV20-1 and TRBJ1-6; D gene ambiguous. CDR3 length equals 15 residues. CDR1 is DFQATT, CDR2 SNEGSKA, per germline (reference sequence). The ends were cut back, 0 bases at V and 3 bases at J, with 9 bases in the middle. The CDR3 protein is CSARDLISYNSPLHF. Here the CDR3 DNA reads TGCAGTGCTAGAGATCTAATAAGCTATAATTCACCCCTCCACTTT.

There are a few counts of this clonotype. The chain has TRBV20-1 and TRBJ1-1; D call uncertain. Germline values: CDR1 DFQATT, CDR2 SNEGSKA (reference sequence). Trimming took 3 bases from V and 4 from J, leaving 24 bases between them. There are 17 residues in the CDR3. In DNA form, the CDR3 reads TGCAGTGCTAGTCCGGGGTTAGCCCAGAGAAGAGGCACTGAAGCTTTCTTT. Translation: CSASPGLAQRRGTEAFF.

The table lists this clonotype with a few counts. This chain connects TRBV5-1 to TRBJ2-3; D not certain. CDR1 and CDR2 (germline): SGHRS, YFSETQ. The CDR3 covers 15 residues. V dropped 4 bases and J dropped 1 base, with 13 bases sitting between them. The CDR3 loop reads CASSKKKDGTDTQYF. CDR3 DNA: TGCGCCAGCAGCAAAAAAAAGGACGGCACAGATACGCAGTATTTT.

The chain carries TRBV10-3 and TRBJ2-7; no firm D call. This CDR3 spans 12 amino acids. Germline CDR1 reads ENHRY; CDR2 reads SYGVKD. V dropped 8 bases and J dropped 5 bases, with 13 bases sitting between them. The CDR3: CAIGKDGNEQYF. In DNA form, the CDR3 reads TGTGCCATCGGGAAGGACGGCAACGAGCAGTACTTC.

In this sample, this clonotype turned up a few times. The chain recombines TRBV7-9 with TRBJ2-1; D unclear. Trimming took 3 bases from V and 8 from J, leaving 14 bases between them. The CDR3 runs 14 residues. CDR1 is SEHNR, CDR2 FQNEAQ, per germline (reference sequence). CDR3 DNA sequence: TGTGCCAGCAGCTTCCAGTCCCGAGGAGATGAGCAGTTCTTC. Translation gives CASSFQSRGDEQFF. The whole variable domain, filled in from reference TRBV7-9 and TRBJ2-1, reads DTGVSQNPRHKITKRGQNVTFRCDPISEHNRLYWYRQTLGQGPEFLTYFQNEAQLEKSRLLSDRFSAERPKGSFSTLEIQRTEQGDSAMYLCASSFQSRGDEQFFGPGTRLTVL.

In its sample, this clonotype was seen a few times. The rearrangement joins TRBV3-1 to TRBJ1-2; the D is unclear. Per germline, CDR1 LGHDT and CDR2 YNNKEL (reference sequence). This CDR3 is built from 14 residues. V dropped 4 bases and J dropped 2 bases, with 11 bases sitting between them. The CDR3 sequence is CASSPVRANYGYTF. In nucleotides, the CDR3 is TGTGCCAGCAGCCCAGTGAGAGCAAACTATGGCTACACCTTC.

This clonotype was seen only a few times. The rearrangement links TRBV9 to TRBJ2-1; 7 positions agree with TRBD1. The V and J ends lost 5 bases and 4 bases, in that order; junction bases with no gene match: 6. The CDR3 loop spans 14 amino acids. Looked up from germline, CDR1 is SGDLS and CDR2 is YYNGEE. CDR3 coding DNA: TGTGCCAGCAGTGAGCCGGGACAGTACAATGAGCAGTTCTTC. Its protein is CASSEPGQYNEQFF.

This chain joins TRBV7-2 and TRBJ2-1; 9 bases agree with TRBD2. Germline trimming cut 3 bases from V and 4 bases from J; bases unmatched to any gene: 4. This CDR3 is 15 amino acids long. From germline, CDR1 is SGHTA and CDR2 FQGNSA. The CDR3 is CASSFLAGPYNEQFF. The CDR3 DNA sequence: TGTGCCAGCAGCTTTCTAGCGGGGCCGTACAATGAGCAGTTCTTC. Using reference TRBV7-2 and TRBJ2-1 for the parts outside the CDR3, the full variable domain is GAGVSQSPSNKVTEKGKDVELRCDPISGHTALYWYRQSLGQGLEFLIYFQGNSAPDKSGLPSDRFSAERTGGSVSTLTIQRTQQEDSAVYLCASSFLAGPYNEQFFGPGTRLTVL.

The chain joins TRBV6-2 or TRBV6-3 to TRBJ2-5; D unresolved. Germline CDR1 is MNHEY and CDR2 is SVGEGT. Trimming removed 2 bases at V and 4 bases at J, with 11 bases between. This CDR3 region has 14 residues. The DNA of the CDR3 is TGTGCCAGCAGTTACGGGCCCCCGGGAGAGACCCAGTACTTC. Its protein product is CASSYGPPGETQYF.

The chain combines TRBV28 with TRBJ2-2, with 7 positions matching TRBD1. V shed 4 bases and J 3 bases; nucleotides not matched to a gene: 8. Looked up from germline, CDR1 is MDHEN and CDR2 is SYDVKM. The CDR3 has 16 residues. CDR3 in amino acids: CASSSKTGAYTGELFF. In DNA form, the CDR3 reads TGTGCCAGCAGTTCAAAAACAGGGGCCTACACCGGGGAGCTGTTTTTT.

This sequence joins TRBV9 and TRBJ1-2, with D unclear. Per germline, CDR1 SGDLS and CDR2 YYNGEE. Trimming took off 0 bases at V and 4 bases at J, with 4 bases between the two ends. This CDR3 is 12 amino acids long. DNA of the CDR3: TGTGCCAGCAGCGTAGTTAGCTATGGCTACACCTTC. Translation gives CASSVVSYGYTF.

The chain recombines TRBV10-3 with TRBJ2-7; 7 bases are shared with TRBD1. After removal of 11 bases from V and 3 bases from J, the junction contained 7 bases not matched to a gene. The CDR3 is 12 residues long. Germline V gene sequence: CDR1 ENHRY, CDR2 SYGVKD. CDR3 in amino acids: CASATGIYEQYF. As DNA, the CDR3 is TGTGCCTCAGCGACAGGGATCTACGAGCAGTACTTC.

The chain has TRBV20-1 and TRBJ2-3; D is perhaps TRBD2 (6 bases). With 5 bases removed from V and 2 bases from J, the gap between germline ends came to 11 bases. Per the germline V gene, CDR1 is DFQATT and CDR2 is SNEGSKA (reference sequence). The length of the CDR3 is 13 residues. The CDR3 sequence is CSAARDFTDTQYF. The CDR3 DNA follows: TGCAGTGCTGCCAGGGACTTCACAGATACGCAGTATTTT.

The rearrangement links TRBV12-3 or TRBV12-4 to TRBJ1-2, with D uncertain. The ends were cut back, 6 bases at V and 6 bases at J, with 17 bases in the middle. The CDR3 runs to 14 residues. CDR3 protein: CASSPFGRQDGYTF. The CDR3 DNA is TGTGCCAGCAGCCCGTTTGGAAGGCAAGATGGCTACACCTTC.

In its sample, this clonotype was seen once. J is TRBJ2-1 and V is TRBV29-1; either TRBD1 or TRBD2 may supply D (7 bases each). Germline CDR1 and CDR2: SQVTM and ANQGSEA. The CDR3 spans 13 residues. V dropped 8 bases and J dropped 6 bases, with 17 bases sitting between them. As DNA, the CDR3 is TGCAGCTCCCAGGGGGGGGACGGCAATGAGCAGTTCTTC. Translating it yields CSSQGGDGNEQFF.

The J gene is TRBJ2-1, the V gene TRBV27, with no clear D. The J call may be mistaken, given a closer DNA end match to TRBJ2-7. Per the germline V gene, CDR1 is MNHEY and CDR2 is SMNVEV (reference sequence). The CDR3 has 15 residues. The CDR3 sequence: CASSSQTEAAYEQYF. Written as DNA, the CDR3 is TGTGCCAGCAGCTCCCAAACCGAGGCAGCCTACGAGCAGTACTTC.